Below are 14 T cell receptor beta chains sequenced from a single sample in a study of control samples from healthy donors and cancer patients. Here immunoSEQ multiplex PCR was the method, and the copy in TCRdb shows in-frame clones only, minus some. The data hold about 44,000 clones, with more than 70% observed a single time. Sample: PBMCs. The origin of the receptors is a woman in her sixties or seventies with lung cancer.

The V gene is TRBV7-2, the J gene TRBJ1-2; D remains ambiguous. There are 14 residues in the CDR3. Germline lookup yields CDR1 SGHTA and CDR2 FQGNSA. Trimming stripped 1 base from V and 0 bases from J, with 6 bases between. This CDR3 is CASSLGTSNYGYTF. CDR3 nucleotide sequence: TGTGCCAGCAGCTTAGGCACTTCTAACTATGGCTACACCTTC.

J is TRBJ1-5 and V is TRBV30; 7 nucleotides match TRBD1. The CDR3 extends over 14 amino acids. The J segment lost 7 bases and the V segment lost 4 bases, leaving 10 bases of the junction unmatched. Germline V gene lookup returns CDR1 GTSNPN and CDR2 SVGIG (reference sequence). CDR3 sequence (DNA): TGTGCCTGGACCCGGCAGGGGGGAGGGCAGCCCCAGCATTTT. Translating gives CAWTRQGGGQPQHF.

The rearrangement joins TRBV28 to TRBJ2-2; D not certain. Germline V gene sequence: CDR1 MDHEN, CDR2 SYDVKM. V shed 1 base and J shed 3 bases, with 9 bases lying between them. The CDR3 extends over 15 amino acids. CDR3 in DNA: TGTGCCAGCAGTTTATCGCGCGGAGACACCGGGGAGCTGTTTTTT. This gives the protein CASSLSRGDTGELFF.

The J gene is TRBJ1-2, the V gene TRBV28, with 9 positions matching TRBD1. The ends lost 6 bases at V and 5 bases at J; junction bases unmatched: 7. Germline V gene sequence: CDR1 MDHEN, CDR2 SYDVKM. This CDR3 has 14 amino acids. The CDR3 region has the DNA TGTGCCAGCAGCCGGACAGGGGAGAAGTATGGCTACACCTTC. Residues: CASSRTGEKYGYTF.

This clone was picked up a small number of times. The V and J genes are TRBV5-4 and TRBJ1-2; D is possibly TRBD1 (5 bases). Per germline, CDR1 SGHNT and CDR2 YYREEE (reference sequence). V dropped 2 bases and J dropped 5 bases, with 10 bases sitting between them. This CDR3 comprises 13 residues. The DNA for the CDR3 is TGTGCCAGCAGCTTTAGACAGAATTATGGCTACACCTTC. It translates to CASSFRQNYGYTF. The entire variable domain, with the rest obtained from reference TRBV5-4 and TRBJ1-2, is as follows: ETGVTQSPTHLIKTRGQQVTLRCSSQSGHNTVSWYQQALGQGPQFIFQYYREEENGRGNFPPRFSGLQFPNYSSELNVNALELDDSALYLCASSFRQNYGYTFGSGTRLTVV.

This clone has just one count. J is TRBJ2-1 and V is TRBV2, with D uncertain. The germline V gene has CDR1 SNHLY and CDR2 FYNNEI. Trimming shortened V by 7 bases and J by 2 bases, and 6 bases separated the two germline ends. There are 12 residues in the CDR3. CDR3 DNA sequence: TGTGCCAGCATAACAACCTACAATGAGCAGTTCTTC. Protein sequence: CASITTYNEQFF.

The V and J genes are TRBV19 and TRBJ1-2; a weak D match, TRBD1 (6 bases). CDR1 is LNHDA and CDR2 is SQIVND in the germline V gene (reference sequence). This CDR3 contains 15 residues. V lost 1 base to trimming and J lost 8 bases, with 17 bases between them. DNA of the CDR3: TGTGCCAGTAGTATAGCGGGGGCAGGCGATAGAGGCTACACCTTC. Amino acids: CASSIAGAGDRGYTF. Complete variable domain (other parts from reference TRBV19 and TRBJ1-2): DGGITQSPKYLFRKEGQNVTLSCEQNLNHDAMYWYRQDPGQGLRLIYYSQIVNDFQKGDIAEGYSVSREKKESFPLTVTSAQKNPTAFYLCASSIAGAGDRGYTFGSGTRLTVV.

The rearrangement joins TRBV6-2 or TRBV6-3 to TRBJ2-5; TRBD2 matches at 10 bases. Trimming took 5 bases from V and 7 from J; bases not matched to a gene: 13. The CDR3 has 16 residues. From germline, CDR1 is MNHEY and CDR2 SVGEGT. CDR3 in amino acids: CASSPSGRATSGTQYF. In DNA, the CDR3 is TGTGCCAGCAGTCCCAGCGGGAGGGCTACCTCCGGGACCCAGTACTTC.

The chain joins TRBV18 to TRBJ1-1; D is possibly TRBD1 (5 bases). The V and J ends lost 3 bases and 3 bases respectively, with 14 bases between them. CDR3 length equals 15 residues. Per the germline V gene, CDR1 is KGHSH and CDR2 is LQKENI. CDR3 residues: CASSPGRSGDTEAFF. The CDR3 DNA reads TGTGCCAGCTCACCGGGCAGGTCGGGGGACACTGAAGCTTTCTTT.

This sequence joins TRBV4-3 and TRBJ1-1; tentative D call: TRBD1 (6 bases). CDR3 length: 15 amino acids. Looked up from germline, CDR1 is LGHNA and CDR2 is YSLEER. Trimming removed 4 bases from V and 2 bases from J, with 14 bases in between. This CDR3 is CASSLTTGLNTEAFF. The CDR3 DNA follows: TGCGCCAGCAGCCTCACCACAGGGCTTAACACTGAAGCTTTCTTT.

V and J are TRBV7-9 and TRBJ2-1; 7 bases line up with TRBD2. The CDR3 spans 15 residues. Germline V gene data show CDR1 as SEHNR and CDR2 as FQNEAQ (reference sequence). J lost 8 bases, V lost 0 bases, and 7 bases had no gene match. In DNA, the CDR3 is TGTGCCAGCAGCTTAGCGGCGGGAGCTGGGTATGAGCAGTTCTTC. This codes for CASSLAAGAGYEQFF.

The genes are TRBV3-1 (or the pseudogene TRBV3-2) and TRBJ2-1; no definite D call. Between the trimmed V and J ends, which lost 4 bases and 8 bases, there was a span of 9 bases. Looked up from germline, CDR1 is LGHDT and CDR2 is YNNKEL (reference sequence). The CDR3 sequence is 12 residues long. This CDR3 is CASSRGADEQFF. The CDR3 DNA follows: TGTGCCAGCAGCCGCGGAGCCGATGAGCAGTTCTTC.

The V and J genes are TRBV5-5 and TRBJ1-1, with D possibly TRBD1 on 5 matching bases. This CDR3 comprises 16 residues. V lost 4 bases and J lost 3, with 19 bases in between. CDR1 and CDR2 (germline): SGHKS, YYEKEE (reference sequence). The chain's CDR3 is CASSLGTGERDTEAFF. CDR3 DNA sequence: TGTGCCAGCAGCCTTGGGACTGGCGAGCGGGACACTGAAGCTTTCTTT.

This clone was observed a few times. The rearrangement links TRBV5-6 to TRBJ1-1, with D tentatively TRBD1 (5 bases). The CDR3 has 14 residues. CDR1 SGHDT and CDR2 YYEEEE come from the germline V gene. V was shortened by 3 bases and J by 10 bases, with 19 bases between the two germline ends. The chain's CDR3 is CASSWYSGHNPAFF. CDR3 sequence (DNA): TGTGCCAGCAGCTGGTACAGTGGACATAACCCAGCTTTCTTT. The full variable domain, its missing parts supplied by reference TRBV5-6 and TRBJ1-1, is DAGVTQSPTHLIKTRGQQVTLRCSPKSGHDTVSWYQQALGQGPQFIFQYYEEEERQRGNFPDRFSGHQFPNYSSELNVNALLLGDSALYLCASSWYSGHNPAFFGQGTRLTVV.